These 24 T cell receptor beta chains were sequenced from one sample in a study of beta chain features in type 1 diabetes. Sequencing targeted expressed TCRB transcripts, as all isolated RNA had been reverse transcribed. TCRdb keeps only in-frame clones here, not all; method: immunoSEQ multiplex PCR. The sample holds some 900,000 clones, roughly 15% seen once. The sequencing input was naive CD4+ T cells from blood. All receptors derive from a woman between 18 and 29 years old in good health.

With regard to this clone: This sample also contains other DNA sequences that code for the same CDR3. The rearrangement links TRBV7-8 to TRBJ2-1; 9 positions match TRBD2. Germline assignment: CDR1 SGHVS and CDR2 FQNEAQ. V shed 6 bases and J 5 bases; nucleotides not matched to a gene: 14. This CDR3 is built from 17 residues. Here the CDR3 reads CASSARPAGGENNEQFF. In DNA form, the CDR3 reads TGTGCCAGCAGTGCACGCCCAGCGGGGGGCGAAAACAATGAGCAGTTCTTC.

As concerns this clone: This specimen includes other DNA sequences encoding the same CDR3. The chain is built from TRBV6-5 and TRBJ2-7; 11 bases match TRBD1. The V and J ends lost 2 bases and 3 bases, in that order; junction bases with no gene match: 3. The CDR3 sequence is 15 residues long. CDR1 is MNHEY and CDR2 is SVGAGI in the germline V gene. This chain's CDR3 is CASSYSGTGGYEQYF. The DNA for the CDR3 is TGTGCCAGCAGTTACAGTGGGACAGGGGGCTACGAGCAGTACTTC.

This clone turned up a few times. One junction end disagrees with the germline gene, perhaps due to a read error. This rearrangement joins TRBV29-1 to TRBJ1-1; D gene unclear. The CDR3 totals 12 residues. CDR1 is SQVTM, CDR2 ANQGSEA, per germline. CDR3 in DNA: TGCAGCGTTCAAGAGGGTGGTACTGAAGCTTTCTTT. It encodes CSVQEGGTEAFF.

This clone was seen a single time. The rearrangement uses TRBV20-1 and TRBJ2-3; D call uncertain. The V gene's germline CDR1 is DFQATT and CDR2 SNEGSKA (reference sequence). The CDR3 covers 11 residues. V shed 7 bases and J shed 5 bases, with 10 bases lying between them. In nucleotides, the CDR3 is TGCAGTGTTAAATATAGAGATACGCAGTATTTT. Protein product: CSVKYRDTQYF.

The chain recombines TRBV5-6 with TRBJ2-7; 8 bases fit TRBD2. The length of the CDR3 is 16 residues. V dropped 3 bases and J dropped 4; count of bases not matched to a gene: 12. Germline CDR1 is SGHDT and CDR2 is YYEEEE. The CDR3 coding sequence is TGTGCCAGCAGCTACGCCCTAGCGGGCCCTAAGTACGAGCAGTACTTC. This codes for CASSYALAGPKYEQYF.

The chain combines TRBV9 with TRBJ2-2; TRBD2 agrees at 7 bases. The CDR3 runs to 15 residues. Germline CDR1 and CDR2: SGDLS and YYNGEE. Trimming removed 2 bases from V and 0 bases from J; junction bases left unmatched: 1. CDR3 DNA sequence: TGTGCCAGCAGCGTGAGCGGGGCGAACACCGGGGAGCTGTTTTTT. Translated, it gives CASSVSGANTGELFF.

V gene TRBV9 combines with J gene TRBJ2-5; 13 bases fit TRBD2. CDR3 size: 16 residues. With V trimmed by 3 bases and J by 5 bases, 7 bases remained unmatched. Germline V gene sequence: CDR1 SGDLS, CDR2 YYNGEE. The CDR3 bases are TGTGCCAGCAGCGGGCGACTAGCGGGAGGTGGGGAGACCCAGTACTTC. It is translated as CASSGRLAGGGETQYF.

The chain combines TRBV28 with TRBJ2-7; 9 bases map to TRBD1. Per the germline V gene, CDR1 is MDHEN and CDR2 is SYDVKM. Losses at the gene ends were 5 bases for V and 3 bases for J; bases not matched to a gene: 8. This CDR3 contains 15 residues. The CDR3 loop reads CASSSAGTGYYEQYF. The CDR3 DNA is TGTGCCAGCAGTAGCGCCGGGACAGGGTACTACGAGCAGTACTTC. The full variable domain, completed using reference TRBV28 and TRBJ2-7, is DVKVTQSSRYLVKRTGEKVFLECVQDMDHENMFWYRQDPGLGLRLIYFSYDVKMKEKGDIPEGYSVSREKKERFSLILESASTNQTSMYLCASSSAGTGYYEQYFGPGTRLTVT.

Note on this clone: A read error may account for a junction end that differs from germline. The rearrangement uses TRBV7-2 and TRBJ1-1, with 8 nucleotides matching TRBD1. CDR3 length equals 15 residues. Germline V gene sequence: CDR1 SGHTA, CDR2 FQGNSA. Written as DNA, the CDR3 is TGTGCCAGCAGCCCATACGGACAGGGAAACAATGAAGCTTTCTTT. Residues: CASSPYGQGNNEAFF.

The chain recombines TRBV2 with TRBJ2-7; 9 bases line up with TRBD1. V dropped 9 bases and J dropped 4; count of bases not matched to a gene: 10. This CDR3 is 14 amino acids long. CDR1 SNHLY and CDR2 FYNNEI come from the germline V gene. This chain's CDR3 is CASRPGQGRYEQYF. In nucleotides, the CDR3 is TGTGCCAGTAGACCGGGACAGGGCCGATACGAGCAGTACTTC.

This chain uses TRBV4-3 with TRBJ2-4; a weak D match, TRBD2 (5 bases). Germline CDR1 is LGHNA and CDR2 is YSLEER. This CDR3 spans 13 amino acids. V was clipped by 1 base and J by 6 bases, with 7 bases between them. The CDR3 sequence is CASSQAGGNIQYF. As DNA, the CDR3 is TGCGCCAGCAGCCAAGCCGGAGGAAACATTCAGTACTTC.

The chain employs TRBV7-2 and TRBJ2-7; TRBD2 might be the D (6 bases). Germline loops: CDR1 SGHTA, CDR2 FQGNSA. Trimming removed 3 bases at V and 2 bases at J, with 14 bases between. The CDR3 contains 15 residues. Here the CDR3 reads CASSFLRGGTYEQYF. Written as DNA, the CDR3 is TGTGCCAGCAGCTTTTTAAGGGGAGGCACCTACGAGCAGTACTTC.

This clone showed up just a few times. This chain connects TRBV9 to TRBJ2-5; TRBD2 might be the D (5 bases). Germline V gene sequence: CDR1 SGDLS, CDR2 YYNGEE. Deletions cut 4 bases from V and 5 bases from J, with 15 bases between. CDR3 size: 14 residues. The CDR3 region has the DNA TGTGCCAGCAGCTCGGGGATAAAGTCGGAGACCCAGTACTTC. Residues: CASSSGIKSETQYF.

This sequence joins TRBV9 and TRBJ2-7; 11 bases match TRBD1. The CDR3 loop spans 14 amino acids. V lost 5 bases to trimming and J lost 6 bases; unmatched junction nucleotides: 7. Germline V gene data show CDR1 as SGDLS and CDR2 as YYNGEE. CDR3 DNA sequence: TGTGCCAGCAGTCGGACAGGGGGCCGGGGCGAGCAGTACTTC. It yields the protein CASSRTGGRGEQYF.

The gene calls are TRBV28 and TRBJ1-2; possibly TRBD1 for D (6 bases). The germline V gene encodes CDR1 MDHEN and CDR2 SYDVKM. There are 13 residues in the CDR3. The V end lost 5 bases, the J end lost 2 bases, and 9 bases lay between the germline ends. The DNA for the CDR3 is TGTGCCAGCAGTCCCCAGGGGAACTATGGCTACACCTTC. It codes for CASSPQGNYGYTF.

This clone was detected only a few times. V is TRBV7-3 and J is TRBJ1-1; D gene ambiguous. The CDR3 runs to 13 residues. V lost 3 bases and J lost 1, with 6 bases in between. From germline, CDR1 is SGHTA and CDR2 FQGTGA. The CDR3 DNA is TGTGCCAGCAGCTTTAACCAGAACACTGAAGCTTTCTTT. Amino acid sequence: CASSFNQNTEAFF.

This clone was observed a handful of times. This chain joins TRBV5-8 and TRBJ2-1; D possibly corresponds to TRBD1 (6 bases). V shed 4 bases and J shed 1 base, with 15 bases lying between them. Germline CDR1 and CDR2: SGHTS and YDEGEE. This CDR3 has 16 residues. This CDR3 reads CASSTWGHWSYNEQFF. The DNA of the CDR3 is TGTGCCAGCAGCACTTGGGGGCATTGGTCCTACAATGAGCAGTTCTTC.

The chain links TRBV18 to TRBJ1-1; D gene ambiguous. This CDR3 spans 13 amino acids. V was clipped by 4 bases and J by 1 base, with 7 bases between them. Germline V CDR1 and CDR2: KGHSH, LQKENI. In nucleotides, the CDR3 is TGTGCCAGCTCACTTACAGCGAACACTGAAGCTTTCTTT. Protein sequence: CASSLTANTEAFF.

V is TRBV5-6 and J is TRBJ2-7; 7 bases are shared with TRBD2. After removal of 3 bases from V and 3 bases from J, the junction contained 3 bases not matched to a gene. Germline V CDR1 and CDR2: SGHDT, YYEEEE. The CDR3 loop spans 13 amino acids. This CDR3 is CASSSGGRYEQYF. In nucleotides, the CDR3 is TGTGCCAGCAGCTCGGGAGGACGCTACGAGCAGTACTTC. The entire variable domain, with the rest obtained from reference TRBV5-6 and TRBJ2-7, is as follows: DAGVTQSPTHLIKTRGQQVTLRCSPKSGHDTVSWYQQALGQGPQFIFQYYEEEERQRGNFPDRFSGHQFPNYSSELNVNALLLGDSALYLCASSSGGRYEQYFGPGTRLTVT.

This rearrangement joins TRBV7-2 to TRBJ2-1, with D uncertain. Trimming took off 4 bases at V and 7 bases at J, with 8 bases between the two ends. Germline V gene sequence: CDR1 SGHTA, CDR2 FQGNSA. CDR3 length equals 12 residues. The CDR3 protein is CASSSVGNEQFF. In nucleotides, the CDR3 is TGTGCCAGCAGCTCGGTAGGGAATGAGCAGTTCTTC.

This clone was picked up a small number of times. CDR3 coding DNA: TGTGCCAGTAGTATTGACAGGTTTGGCGGGGAGCTGTTTTTT. It yields the protein CASSIDRFGGELFF. The chain links TRBV19 to TRBJ2-2; TRBD1 might be the D (6 bases). This CDR3 region has 14 residues. The V gene's germline CDR1 is LNHDA and CDR2 SQIVND (reference sequence). V lost 3 bases and J lost 7, with 12 bases in between.

This sequence joins TRBV21-1 and TRBJ2-1; TRBD1 was called by the table and not checked on the DNA. TRBV21-1 is noted as a pseudogene. The CDR3 contains 19 residues. The CDR3 spells CASSKETPRPGQGPNEQFF. The CDR3 DNA follows: TGTGCCAGCAGCAAAGAAACTCCTAGGCCGGGACAGGGTCCCAATGAGCAGTTCTTC.

The chain is built from TRBV7-9 and TRBJ1-1; D not resolved. V dropped 4 bases and J dropped 0 bases, with 6 bases sitting between them. The CDR3 has 13 residues. In germline, CDR1 is SEHNR, CDR2 FQNEAQ (reference sequence). This chain's CDR3 is CASSYKLNTEAFF. In nucleotides, the CDR3 is TGTGCCAGCAGCTACAAGCTGAACACTGAAGCTTTCTTT. Variable domain in full (rest from reference TRBV7-9 and TRBJ1-1): DTGVSQNPRHKITKRGQNVTFRCDPISEHNRLYWYRQTLGQGPEFLTYFQNEAQLEKSRLLSDRFSAERPKGSFSTLEIQRTEQGDSAMYLCASSYKLNTEAFFGQGTRLTVV.

The chain uses TRBV18 and TRBJ1-1; 8 bases map to TRBD1. V shed 0 bases, J shed 10 bases, and the junction held 13 bases outside the gene matches. The CDR3 sequence is 16 residues long. Germline CDR1 and CDR2: KGHSH and LQKENI. The CDR3 loop is CASSPPTGAPSYSAFF. The CDR3 DNA sequence: TGTGCCAGCTCACCACCGACAGGGGCTCCATCTTATTCAGCTTTCTTT.